The 10 T cell receptor beta chains presented below share a single source sample, sequenced in a study of T-cell reconstitution after alpha-beta-depleted transplantation in children. As it was prepared, the TCRbeta library received unique molecular identifiers. TCRdb redid the calling of the PCR reads with MiXCR, one entry per CDR3 protein. In the table there are about 580,000 distinct CDR3 sequences, 23% of which are singletons. Sequencing was performed on PBMCs, mostly from graft donor cells, taken 360 days after TCRalphabeta/CD19-depleted stem cell transplant. These receptor sequences come from a boy younger than two who had a stem cell transplant for acute myeloid leukemia, so the T cells may come from the graft donor.

The chain couples TRBV9 to TRBJ2-3; tentative D call: TRBD2 (6 bases). Germline V gives CDR1 SGDLS, CDR2 YYNGEE. The CDR3 length is 15 residues. The V gene lost 5 bases and the J gene lost 5 bases, with 18 bases spanning the gap. In nucleotides, the CDR3 is TGTGCCAGCAGTGAGGCGGGGACTCGACAAGATACGCAGTATTTT. It translates to CASSEAGTRQDTQYF.

The table lists this clonotype with many counts. The chain carries TRBV20-1 and TRBJ2-3; D call uncertain. Looked up from germline, CDR1 is DFQATT and CDR2 is SNEGSKA (reference sequence). V was trimmed by 6 bases and J by 2 bases, leaving 18 bases between them. CDR3 length: 15 residues. In nucleotides, the CDR3 is TGCAGTGCGCGCGACTCCGGCCGATCCACAGATACGCAGTATTTT. Translated, it gives CSARDSGRSTDTQYF.

This rearrangement joins TRBV5-6 to TRBJ2-7; the D is unclear. Trimming took 2 bases from V and 6 from J, leaving 12 bases between them. The CDR3 covers 13 residues. CDR1 SGHDT and CDR2 YYEEEE come from the germline V gene. For the CDR3, the DNA is TGTGCCAGCAGCTTCGTGGGGTCGAGCGAGCAGTACGTC. This gives the protein CASSFVGSSEQYV.

This chain connects TRBV2 to TRBJ2-3, with TRBD1 matching 11 bases. CDR1 and CDR2 (germline): SNHLY, FYNNEI. V gave up 6 bases and J gave up 2 bases; unmatched junction bases: 7. This CDR3 is 16 amino acids long. CDR3 amino acids: CASSAYGQGATDTQYF. CDR3 coding DNA: TGTGCCAGCAGCGCCTACGGACAGGGGGCCACAGATACGCAGTATTTT.

The chain is built from TRBV20-1 and TRBJ1-4, with no clear D. The germline gives CDR1 DFQATT, CDR2 SNEGSKA (reference sequence). Trimming took off 6 bases at V and 7 bases at J, with 12 bases between the two ends. The CDR3 contains 12 residues. The CDR3: CSAADTREKLFF. As DNA, the CDR3 is TGCAGTGCCGCAGACACGCGTGAAAAACTGTTTTTT.

This clonotype was found once. The rearrangement joins TRBV6-1 to TRBJ1-5; D ambiguous. Germline V gene sequence: CDR1 MNHNS, CDR2 SASEGT. V was shortened by 6 bases and J by 5 bases, with 11 bases between the two germline ends. This CDR3 spans 13 amino acids. The CDR3: CASRRQSDQPQHF. Here the CDR3 DNA reads TGTGCCAGCAGGCGGCAATCGGATCAGCCCCAGCATTTT.

In DNA, the CDR3 is TGTGCCAGCATAGAGGTGCTGTGGGATACGCAGTATTTT. It specifies CASIEVLWDTQYF. The J gene is TRBJ2-3, the V gene TRBV7-2; D not resolved. The CDR3 covers 13 residues. V lost 7 bases and J lost 6, with 14 bases in between. The germline CDR1 and CDR2 sequences are SGHTA and FQGNSA. The full variable domain, completed using reference TRBV7-2 and TRBJ2-3, is GAGVSQSPSNKVTEKGKDVELRCDPISGHTALYWYRQSLGQGLEFLIYFQGNSAPDKSGLPSDRFSAERTGGSVSTLTIQRTQQEDSAVYLCASIEVLWDTQYFGPGTRLTVL.

Many counts were recorded for this clonotype. The chain couples TRBV20-1 to TRBJ2-1, with 7 positions matching TRBD1. The CDR3 has 12 amino acids. Germline lookup yields CDR1 DFQATT and CDR2 SNEGSKA (reference sequence). With V trimmed by 4 bases and J by 5 bases, 2 bases remained unmatched. Here the CDR3 reads CSAKGQHNEQFF. The CDR3 nucleotides are TGCAGTGCTAAGGGACAGCACAATGAGCAGTTCTTC.

This clonotype occurred many times. This chain uses TRBV7-4 with TRBJ1-4; D is possibly TRBD1 (5 bases). CDR3 length: 14 residues. Trimming stripped 4 bases from V and 4 bases from J, with 10 bases between. The germline gives CDR1 SGHVT, CDR2 SQSDAQ. Here the CDR3 DNA reads TGTGCCAGCAGCTGCCGGGACTTTAATGAAAAACTGTTTTTT. Protein sequence: CASSCRDFNEKLFF.

This clonotype has a handful of counts. The CDR3 sequence is CASSSVGQLISSYEQYV. The CDR3 DNA follows: TGTGCCAGCAGCTCAGTAGGACAGCTGATTAGCTCCTACGAGCAGTACGTC. The gene calls are TRBV5-5 and TRBJ2-7; D might be TRBD1 (6 bases). Trimming took 3 bases from V and 0 from J, leaving 19 bases between them. The germline CDR1 and CDR2 sequences are SGHKS and YYEKEE (reference sequence). The CDR3 spans 17 residues.